This T cell receptor (beta chain) was sequenced for a study of cytomegalovirus exposure and HLA in healthy donors. Germline assignment: CDR1 SNHLY and CDR2 FYNNEI. This CDR3 spans 16 amino acids. V lost 6 bases to trimming and J lost 2 bases, with 14 bases between them. PCR was performed using 60 Vbeta and 13 Jbeta primers. The data were produced by immunoSEQ multiplex PCR, yet TCRdb's version contains in-frame clones alone and is incomplete. The repertoire holds 84,000 or so clones, with roughly 84% as singletons. General study findings and limits: A further, later analysis showed that HLA-associated TCR beta chains (compared with equally common others) were more clonally expanded.

The donors comprised healthy bone marrow donors. As concerns this clone: Its specificity is not known.

J is TRBJ1-6 and V is TRBV2, with D possibly being TRBD1 (6 bases). Sequenced sample: PBMCs. The source of this sequence is a man aged 25-45 years in good health and CMV-seronegative. The CDR3, as DNA: TGTGCCAGCAGGGAAACTTCAGGGGCCTATAATTCACCCCTCCACTTT. Its translation: CASRETSGAYNSPLHF.